These 9 T cell receptor beta chains came from one sample sequenced in a study of blood T cell repertoires in COVID-19. Using immunoSEQ multiplex PCR, the repertoire was profiled, and TCRdb retains in-frame clones only, with some absent. This sample has about 440,000 clones, with less than 95% found just once. The sequenced sample was PBMCs or T cells enriched from blood (not recorded which). The receptors were gathered from a young man who had recovered from COVID-19.

This clone is a singleton in its sample. The chain couples TRBV19 to TRBJ1-5; TRBD1 might be the D (5 bases). CDR1 is LNHDA, CDR2 SQIVND, per germline (reference sequence). The CDR3 extends over 13 amino acids. Trimming took off 7 bases at V and 7 bases at J, with 14 bases between the two ends. As DNA, the CDR3 is TGTGCCAGTACTGCAGGGAATGGGCAGCCCCAGCATTTT. Its protein product is CASTAGNGQPQHF.

V and J are TRBV7-9 and TRBJ1-1; the D is unclear. The V gene's germline CDR1 is SEHNR and CDR2 FQNEAQ (reference sequence). Between the trimmed V and J ends, which lost 6 bases and 5 bases, there was a span of 13 bases. The CDR3 covers 13 residues. CDR3 amino acids: CASRIVEGTEAFF. The CDR3 DNA sequence: TGTGCCAGCAGAATTGTTGAGGGTACTGAAGCTTTCTTT.

The genes are TRBV5-6 and TRBJ2-3; D ambiguous. Germline V gene lookup returns CDR1 SGHDT and CDR2 YYEEEE. V was clipped by 3 bases and J by 0 bases, with 5 bases between them. The length of the CDR3 is 13 residues. This CDR3 reads CASSSHSTDTQYF. The CDR3 DNA follows: TGTGCCAGCAGCTCACATAGCACAGATACGCAGTATTTT. Full variable domain (remainder filled in from reference TRBV5-6 and TRBJ2-3): DAGVTQSPTHLIKTRGQQVTLRCSPKSGHDTVSWYQQALGQGPQFIFQYYEEEERQRGNFPDRFSGHQFPNYSSELNVNALLLGDSALYLCASSSHSTDTQYFGPGTRLTVL.

The chain is built from TRBV14 and TRBJ1-1; D is uncertain. Germline CDR1 SGHDN, CDR2 FVKESK. The V gene lost 4 bases and the J gene lost 0 bases, with 6 bases spanning the gap. The CDR3 loop spans 13 amino acids. CDR3 region: CASSPRVNTEAFF. CDR3 nucleotides: TGTGCCAGCAGCCCCCGGGTGAACACTGAAGCTTTCTTT. Combining the CDR3 with reference TRBV14 and TRBJ1-1 gives the whole variable domain EAGVTQFPSHSVIEKGQTVTLRCDPISGHDNLYWYRRVMGKEIKFLLHFVKESKQDESGMPNNRFLAERTGGTYSTLKVQPAELEDSGVYFCASSPRVNTEAFFGQGTRLTVV.

This chain uses TRBV6-5 with TRBJ1-1; 7 bases line up with TRBD1. CDR3 size: 15 residues. The V gene end was trimmed by 6 bases and the J gene end by 0 bases; junction bases not matched to a gene: 7. Germline V gene lookup returns CDR1 MNHEY and CDR2 SVGAGI. CDR3 sequence: CASSPDRVLNTEAFF. CDR3 DNA sequence: TGTGCCAGCAGCCCAGACAGGGTCTTGAACACTGAAGCTTTCTTT.

This clone was recorded only once. The chain joins TRBV28 to TRBJ1-5; D is ambiguous. This CDR3 spans 13 amino acids. Germline CDR1 MDHEN, CDR2 SYDVKM. The germline V and J ends were trimmed by 7 bases and 5 bases, with 12 bases remaining between them. DNA of the CDR3: TGTGCCAGCAATCTTGGAAGCGATCAGCCCCAGCATTTT. This encodes CASNLGSDQPQHF.

The chain joins TRBV20-1 to TRBJ1-2, with D possibly being TRBD1 (6 bases). This CDR3 contains 11 residues. Germline V CDR1 and CDR2: DFQATT, SNEGSKA (reference sequence). Written as DNA, the CDR3 is TGCAAGCAAGGGGGAGACTATGGCTACACCTTC. Its translation is CKQGGDYGYTF.

The rearrangement links TRBV29-1 to TRBJ1-1, with D perhaps matching TRBD1 (5 bases). V lost 6 bases and J 4 bases, leaving 9 bases between the germline ends. In germline, CDR1 is SQVTM, CDR2 ANQGSEA. This CDR3 has 11 amino acids. The CDR3: CSVRGGTEAFF. The DNA of the CDR3 is TGCAGCGTCCGGGGGGGCACTGAAGCTTTCTTT.

The chain combines TRBV30 with TRBJ2-7; 7 bases are a match to TRBD1. Trimming cost V 3 bases and J 3 bases; bases outside gene matches: 5. The CDR3 has 13 amino acids. Germline V lookup: CDR1 GTSNPN, CDR2 SVGIG (reference sequence). The CDR3 DNA reads TGTGCCTGGAGATCGGGACAGCACTACGAGCAGTACTTC. Amino acid sequence: CAWRSGQHYEQYF.